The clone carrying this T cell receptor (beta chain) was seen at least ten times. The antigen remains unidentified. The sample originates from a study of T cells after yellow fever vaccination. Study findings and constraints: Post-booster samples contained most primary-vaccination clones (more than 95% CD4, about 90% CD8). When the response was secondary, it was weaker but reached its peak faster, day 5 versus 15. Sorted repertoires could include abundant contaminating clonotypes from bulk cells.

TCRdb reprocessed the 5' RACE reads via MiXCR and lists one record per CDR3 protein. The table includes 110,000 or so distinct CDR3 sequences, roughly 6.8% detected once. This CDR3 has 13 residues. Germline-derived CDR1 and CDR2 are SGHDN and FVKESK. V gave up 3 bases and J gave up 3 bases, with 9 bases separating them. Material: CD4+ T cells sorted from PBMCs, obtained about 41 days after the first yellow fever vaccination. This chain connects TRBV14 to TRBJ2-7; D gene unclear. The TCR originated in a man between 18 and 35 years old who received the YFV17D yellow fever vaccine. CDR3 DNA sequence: TGTGCCAGCAGCCATTTCGACGGCTACGAGCAGTACTTC. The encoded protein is CASSHFDGYEQYF.